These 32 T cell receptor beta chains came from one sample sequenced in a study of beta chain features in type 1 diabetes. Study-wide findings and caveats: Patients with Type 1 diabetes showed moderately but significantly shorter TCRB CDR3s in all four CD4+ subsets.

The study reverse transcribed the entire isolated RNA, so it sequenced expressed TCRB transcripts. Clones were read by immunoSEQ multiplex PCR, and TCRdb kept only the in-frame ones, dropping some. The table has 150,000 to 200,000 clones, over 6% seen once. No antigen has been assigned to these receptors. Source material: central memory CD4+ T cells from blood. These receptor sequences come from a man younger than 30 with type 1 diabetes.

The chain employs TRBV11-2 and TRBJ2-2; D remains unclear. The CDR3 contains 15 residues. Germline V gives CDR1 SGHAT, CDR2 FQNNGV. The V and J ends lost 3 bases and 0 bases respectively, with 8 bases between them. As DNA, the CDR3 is TGTGCCAGCAGCTTCTCCGGTGCGAACACCGGGGAGCTGTTTTTT. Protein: CASSFSGANTGELFF.

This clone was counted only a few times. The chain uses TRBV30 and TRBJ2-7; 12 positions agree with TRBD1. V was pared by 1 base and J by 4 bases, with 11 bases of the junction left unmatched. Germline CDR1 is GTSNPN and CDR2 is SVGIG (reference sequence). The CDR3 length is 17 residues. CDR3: CAWSAPPGTGGLYEQYF. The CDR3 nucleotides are TGTGCCTGGAGTGCTCCACCCGGGACAGGGGGCTTATACGAGCAGTACTTC.

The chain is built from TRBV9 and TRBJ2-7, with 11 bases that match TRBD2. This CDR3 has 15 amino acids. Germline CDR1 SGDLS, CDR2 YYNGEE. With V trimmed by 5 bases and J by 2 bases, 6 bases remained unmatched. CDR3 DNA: TGTGCCAGCAGTCAGGGACTAGCGGAAACCTACGAGCAGTACTTC. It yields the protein CASSQGLAETYEQYF.

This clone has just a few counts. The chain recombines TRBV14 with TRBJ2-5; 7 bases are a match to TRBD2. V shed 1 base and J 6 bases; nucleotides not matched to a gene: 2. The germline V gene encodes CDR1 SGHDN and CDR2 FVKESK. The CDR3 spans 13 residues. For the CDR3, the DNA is TGTGCCAGCAGCCAAGCGGGGGGACAGACCCAGTACTTC. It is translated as CASSQAGGQTQYF.

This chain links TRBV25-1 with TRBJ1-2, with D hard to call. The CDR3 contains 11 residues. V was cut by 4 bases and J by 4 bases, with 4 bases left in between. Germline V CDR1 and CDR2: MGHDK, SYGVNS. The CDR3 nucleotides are TGTGCCAGCAGTGGAGGCTATGGCTACACCTTC. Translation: CASSGGYGYTF.

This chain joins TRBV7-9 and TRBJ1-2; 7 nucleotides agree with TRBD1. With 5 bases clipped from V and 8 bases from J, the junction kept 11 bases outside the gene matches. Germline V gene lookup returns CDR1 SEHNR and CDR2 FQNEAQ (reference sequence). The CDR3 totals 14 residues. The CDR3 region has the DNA TGTGCCAGCAGCACCGGGACAGTGGGTAGAGGCTACACCTTC. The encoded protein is CASSTGTVGRGYTF.

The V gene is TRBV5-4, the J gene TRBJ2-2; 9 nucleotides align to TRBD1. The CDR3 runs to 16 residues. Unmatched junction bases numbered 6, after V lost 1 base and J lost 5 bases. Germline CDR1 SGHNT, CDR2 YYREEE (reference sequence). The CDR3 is CASSLPPGQGTGELFF. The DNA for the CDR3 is TGTGCCAGCAGCTTGCCCCCGGGACAGGGTACCGGGGAGCTGTTTTTT.

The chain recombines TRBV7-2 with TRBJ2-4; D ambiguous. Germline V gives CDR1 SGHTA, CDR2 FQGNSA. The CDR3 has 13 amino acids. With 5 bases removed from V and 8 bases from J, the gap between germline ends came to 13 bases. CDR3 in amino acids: CASSTEATDIQYF. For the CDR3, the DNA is TGTGCCAGCAGCACCGAGGCAACTGACATTCAGTACTTC. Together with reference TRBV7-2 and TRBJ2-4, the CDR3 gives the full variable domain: GAGVSQSPSNKVTEKGKDVELRCDPISGHTALYWYRQSLGQGLEFLIYFQGNSAPDKSGLPSDRFSAERTGGSVSTLTIQRTQQEDSAVYLCASSTEATDIQYFGAGTRLSVL.

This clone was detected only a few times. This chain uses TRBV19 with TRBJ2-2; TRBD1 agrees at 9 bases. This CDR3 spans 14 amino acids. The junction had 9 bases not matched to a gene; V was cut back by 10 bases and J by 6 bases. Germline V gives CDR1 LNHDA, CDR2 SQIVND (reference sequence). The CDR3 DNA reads TGTGCCACCGACCGGGGACAGGGTTCCGGGGAGCTGTTTTTT. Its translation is CATDRGQGSGELFF.

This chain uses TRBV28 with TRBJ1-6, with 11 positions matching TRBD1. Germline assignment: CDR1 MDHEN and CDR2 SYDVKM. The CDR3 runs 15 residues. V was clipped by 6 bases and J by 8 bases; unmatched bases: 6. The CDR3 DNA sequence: TGTGCCAGCAGATGGGGACAGGGGGGTCATTCACCCCTCCACTTT. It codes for CASRWGQGGHSPLHF.

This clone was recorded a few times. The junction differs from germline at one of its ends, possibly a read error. CDR3 sequence: CASSLETGQGTQYF. The CDR3 DNA reads as TGTGCCAGCAGCTTGGAAACAGGCCAAGGGACCCAGTACTTC. The genes are TRBV5-4 and TRBJ2-5, with D perhaps matching TRBD1 (5 bases). This CDR3 has 14 amino acids. Per the germline V gene, CDR1 is SGHNT and CDR2 is YYREEE (reference sequence).

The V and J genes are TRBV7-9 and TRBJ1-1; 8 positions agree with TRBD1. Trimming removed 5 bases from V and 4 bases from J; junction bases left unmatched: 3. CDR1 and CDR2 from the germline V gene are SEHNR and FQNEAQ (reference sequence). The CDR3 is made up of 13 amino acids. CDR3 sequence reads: CASSRQGSTEAFF. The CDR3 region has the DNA TGTGCCAGCAGCAGACAGGGGAGCACTGAAGCTTTCTTT.

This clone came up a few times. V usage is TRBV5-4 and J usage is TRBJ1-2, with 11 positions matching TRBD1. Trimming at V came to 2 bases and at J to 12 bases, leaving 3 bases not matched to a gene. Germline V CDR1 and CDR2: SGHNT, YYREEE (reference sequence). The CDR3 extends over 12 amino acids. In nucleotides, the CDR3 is TGTGCCAGCAGCTTAGGGACAGGGGGGAACACCTTC. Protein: CASSLGTGGNTF.

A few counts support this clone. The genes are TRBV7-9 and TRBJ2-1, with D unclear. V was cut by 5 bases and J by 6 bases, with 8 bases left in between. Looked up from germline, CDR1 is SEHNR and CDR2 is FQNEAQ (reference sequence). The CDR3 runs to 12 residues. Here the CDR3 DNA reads TGTGCCAGCAGCCCCTCCCTCAATGAGCAGTTCTTC. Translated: CASSPSLNEQFF.

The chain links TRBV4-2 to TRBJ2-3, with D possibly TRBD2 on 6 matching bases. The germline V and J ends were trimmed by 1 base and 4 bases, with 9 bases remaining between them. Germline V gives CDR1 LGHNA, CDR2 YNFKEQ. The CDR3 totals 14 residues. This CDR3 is CASSQVGGSDTQYF. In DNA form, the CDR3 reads TGTGCCAGCAGCCAAGTGGGGGGATCAGATACGCAGTATTTT.

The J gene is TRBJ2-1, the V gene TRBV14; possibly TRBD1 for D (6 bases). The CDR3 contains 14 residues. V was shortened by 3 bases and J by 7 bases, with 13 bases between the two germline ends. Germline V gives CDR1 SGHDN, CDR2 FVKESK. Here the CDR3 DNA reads TGTGCCAGCAGCCAGGCAGGGGTCATAAATGAGCAGTTCTTC. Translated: CASSQAGVINEQFF.

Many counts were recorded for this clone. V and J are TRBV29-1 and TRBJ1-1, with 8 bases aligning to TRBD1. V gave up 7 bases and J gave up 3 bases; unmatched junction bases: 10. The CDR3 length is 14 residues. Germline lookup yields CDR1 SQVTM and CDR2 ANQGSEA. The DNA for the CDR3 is TGCAGCGCCTCGGCAGGGGGCTTTGACACTGAAGCTTTCTTT. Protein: CSASAGGFDTEAFF.

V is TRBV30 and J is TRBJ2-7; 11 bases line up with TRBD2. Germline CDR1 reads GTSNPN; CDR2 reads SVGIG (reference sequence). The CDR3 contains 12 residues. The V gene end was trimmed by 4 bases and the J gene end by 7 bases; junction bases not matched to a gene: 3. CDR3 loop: CAWTSGGREQYF. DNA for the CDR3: TGTGCCTGGACTAGCGGGGGGAGGGAGCAGTACTTC.

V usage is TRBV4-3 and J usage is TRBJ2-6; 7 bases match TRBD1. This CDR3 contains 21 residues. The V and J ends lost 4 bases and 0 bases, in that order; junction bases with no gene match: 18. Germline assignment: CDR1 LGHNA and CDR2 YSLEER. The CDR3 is CASSPRPAGTDFSSGANVLTF. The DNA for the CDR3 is TGCGCCAGCAGCCCCAGACCCGCCGGGACAGACTTTAGCTCTGGGGCCAACGTCCTGACTTTC.

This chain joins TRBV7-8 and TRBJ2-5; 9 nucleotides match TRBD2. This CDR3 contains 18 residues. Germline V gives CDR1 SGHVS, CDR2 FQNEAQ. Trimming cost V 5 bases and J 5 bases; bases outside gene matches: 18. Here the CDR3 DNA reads TGTGCCAGCAGCGGCCTCAAGGGCGGGAGGGCCCTCGGTGAGACCCAGTACTTC. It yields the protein CASSGLKGGRALGETQYF.

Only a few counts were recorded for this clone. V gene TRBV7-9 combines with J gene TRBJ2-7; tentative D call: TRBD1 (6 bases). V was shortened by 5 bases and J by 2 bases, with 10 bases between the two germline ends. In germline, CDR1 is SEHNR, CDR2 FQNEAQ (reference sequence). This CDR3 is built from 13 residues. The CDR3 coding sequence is TGTGCCAGCAGCCGGGCAGGGGCCTACGAGCAGTACTTC. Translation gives CASSRAGAYEQYF.

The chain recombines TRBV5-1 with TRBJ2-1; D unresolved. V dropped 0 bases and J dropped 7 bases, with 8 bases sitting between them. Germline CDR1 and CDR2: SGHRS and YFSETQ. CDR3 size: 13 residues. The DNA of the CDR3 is TGCGCCAGCAGCTTGGATTCCATGAATGAGCAGTTCTTC. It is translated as CASSLDSMNEQFF.

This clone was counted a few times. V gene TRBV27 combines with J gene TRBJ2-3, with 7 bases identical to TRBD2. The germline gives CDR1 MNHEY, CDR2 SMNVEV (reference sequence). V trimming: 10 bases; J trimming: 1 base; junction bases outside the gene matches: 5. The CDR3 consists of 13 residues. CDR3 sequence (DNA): TGTGCCAAACCTGCGGGGGGCACAGATACGCAGTATTTT. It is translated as CAKPAGGTDTQYF.

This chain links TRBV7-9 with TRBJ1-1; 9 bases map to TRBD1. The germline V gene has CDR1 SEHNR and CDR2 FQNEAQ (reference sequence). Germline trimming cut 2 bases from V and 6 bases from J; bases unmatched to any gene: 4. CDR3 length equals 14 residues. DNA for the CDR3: TGTGCCAGCAGCTTAATACAGGGGGCCTCTGAAGCTTTCTTT. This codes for CASSLIQGASEAFF.

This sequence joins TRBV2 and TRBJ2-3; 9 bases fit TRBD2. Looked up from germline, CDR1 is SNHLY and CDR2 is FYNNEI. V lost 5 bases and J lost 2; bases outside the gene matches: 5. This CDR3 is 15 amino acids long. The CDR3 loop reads CASSQTSGLTDTQYF. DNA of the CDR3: TGTGCCAGCAGTCAGACTAGCGGCCTCACAGATACGCAGTATTTT.

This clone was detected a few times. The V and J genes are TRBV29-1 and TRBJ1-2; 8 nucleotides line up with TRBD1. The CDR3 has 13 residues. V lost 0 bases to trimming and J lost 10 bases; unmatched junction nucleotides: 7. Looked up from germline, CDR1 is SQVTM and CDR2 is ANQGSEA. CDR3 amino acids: CSVEEGQGVVYTF. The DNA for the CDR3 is TGCAGCGTTGAAGAAGGACAGGGTGTGGTCTACACCTTC.

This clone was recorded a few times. CDR3: CASRPYPGLIDEAFF. CDR3 DNA: TGCGCCAGCAGACCCTACCCAGGACTCATTGATGAAGCTTTCTTT. The chain is built from TRBV23-1 and TRBJ1-1; D uncertain. TRBV23-1 counts as an open reading frame of uncertain function. The CDR3 has 15 amino acids. V was shortened by 6 bases and J by 7 bases, with 21 bases between the two germline ends.

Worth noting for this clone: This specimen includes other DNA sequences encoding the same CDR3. The CDR3 is CASSLQGLDSPLHF. The CDR3 region has the DNA TGTGCCAGCAGCTTACAGGGACTGGATTCACCCCTCCACTTT. This chain joins TRBV7-2 and TRBJ1-6, with D perhaps matching TRBD1 (5 bases). The CDR3 is 14 amino acids. Germline values: CDR1 SGHTA, CDR2 FQGNSA. Trimming left V 2 bases short and J 8 bases short, with 10 bases between.

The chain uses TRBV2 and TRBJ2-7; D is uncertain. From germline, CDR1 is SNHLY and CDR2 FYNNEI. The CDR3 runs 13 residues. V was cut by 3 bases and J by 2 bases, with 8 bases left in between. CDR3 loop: CASSEVAPYEQYF. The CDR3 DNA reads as TGTGCCAGCAGTGAGGTAGCCCCCTACGAGCAGTACTTC.

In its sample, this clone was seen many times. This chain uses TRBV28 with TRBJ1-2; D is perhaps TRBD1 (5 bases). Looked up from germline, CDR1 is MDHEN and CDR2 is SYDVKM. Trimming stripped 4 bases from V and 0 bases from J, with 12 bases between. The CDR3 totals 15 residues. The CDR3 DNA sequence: TGTGCCAGCAGTTCTATGACAGAATCTAACTATGGCTACACCTTC. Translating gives CASSSMTESNYGYTF.

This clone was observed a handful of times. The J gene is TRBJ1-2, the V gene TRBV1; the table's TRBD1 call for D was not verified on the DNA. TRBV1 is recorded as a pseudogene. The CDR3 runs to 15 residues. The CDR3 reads CTSSQGTGSNYGYTF. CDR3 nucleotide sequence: TGCACCAGCAGCCAAGGGACAGGTTCCAACTATGGCTACACCTTC.

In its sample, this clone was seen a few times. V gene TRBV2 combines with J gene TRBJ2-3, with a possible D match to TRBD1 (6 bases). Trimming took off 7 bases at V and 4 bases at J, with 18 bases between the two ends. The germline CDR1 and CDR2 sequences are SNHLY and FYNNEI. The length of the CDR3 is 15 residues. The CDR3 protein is CASKRGYMVADTQYF. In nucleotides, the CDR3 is TGTGCCAGCAAGAGGGGGTATATGGTTGCAGATACGCAGTATTTT.